This TCR beta chain comes out of a study of T cell responses to AZD1222 COVID-19 vaccine. Findings of the study overall: Spike-specific TCR breadth and depth grew following two AZD1222 doses. Baseline seropositivity characterized only a handful of AZD1222 recipients.

Of note for this clone: Its cognate antigen is unknown.

The repertoire was sequenced with immunoSEQ multiplex PCR; TCRdb's copy has only in-frame clones and lacks some. The sample holds some 130,000 clones, approximately 86% seen once. Trimming shortened V by 8 bases and J by 5 bases, and 18 bases separated the two germline ends. The CDR3 consists of 14 residues. Germline V lookup: CDR1 MNHEY, CDR2 SVGAGI. The sample here was peripheral blood, taken 28 days after the second AZD1222 dose. The V and J genes are TRBV6-5 and TRBJ1-2, with D perhaps TRBD1 (6 bases). The source is an adult who received the AZD1222 COVID-19 vaccine. DNA of the CDR3: TGTGCCAGCGGGGAACAGGGTGGAGGGTATGGCTACACCTTC. It translates to CASGEQGGGYGYTF.